The clone carrying this T cell receptor (beta chain) was observed many times. Its target is not known. Transcripts of RNA were the source for amplifying TCR beta CDR3 regions. HTBI primers were used in a first-round RT-PCR, which preceded a second-round multiplex PCR. TCRdb redid the calling of the multiplex PCR reads with MiXCR, one entry per CDR3 protein. Of about 400,000 distinct CDR3 sequences listed, around 20% were seen once; the top ten hold roughly 3%. This specimen comes from a study of Graves' ophthalmopathy and Graves' hyperthyroidism. Study outcomes and limitations: A model of 13 signatures distinguished ophthalmopathy from stable hyperthyroidism at 87.88% sensitivity and 65% to 84% specificity.

The clonotype was recovered from a woman aged 18-29 years with stable Graves' hyperthyroidism. Source material: peripheral blood.

The CDR3 reads CSARDAGASNQPQHF. The CDR3 DNA sequence: TGCAGTGCTAGAGATGCAGGCGCCAGCAATCAGCCCCAGCATTTT. The V and J genes are TRBV20-1 and TRBJ1-5, with no clear D. The CDR3 length is 15 residues. Deletions cut 0 bases from V and 1 base from J, with 10 bases between. Germline lookup yields CDR1 DFQATT and CDR2 SNEGSKA (reference sequence).